The 6 T cell receptor beta chains below were found in one sample sequenced in a study of read filtering for tumor transcriptome and immune sequencing. From 300 to 450 ng of RNA, a library with molecular barcoded alpha/delta and beta/gamma adaptors was made. TCRdb processed the reads anew with MiXCR; each CDR3 protein has one entry. The repertoire consists of about 58,000 distinct CDR3 sequences, with roughly an eighth occurring once and the leading ten covering 16%. The sample comprised a population of CD138-negative cells sorted from bone marrow. The receptors shown here come from a donor at least 40 years old with multiple myeloma.

Concerning this clonotype: A much larger clonotype is one base distant, so this may be a read error. The V call is TRBV24-1, the J call TRBJ2-3; 9 bases match TRBD2. The CDR3 consists of 16 residues. The V and J ends lost 4 bases and 5 bases, in that order; junction bases with no gene match: 9. CDR1 and CDR2 from the germline V gene are KGHDR and SFDVKD. The CDR3 here is CATSDPSSGVRDTQYF. The DNA of the CDR3 is TGTGCCACCAGTGACCCTTCTAGCGGGGTAAGAGATACGCAGTATTTT.

The sample holds many counts of this clonotype. The chain recombines TRBV7-9 with TRBJ2-1, with D perhaps matching TRBD1 or TRBD2 (6 bases each). Trimming cost V 6 bases and J 6 bases, with 18 bases left between them. The CDR3 consists of 15 residues. Looked up from germline, CDR1 is SEHNR and CDR2 is FQNEAQ (reference sequence). As DNA, the CDR3 is TGTGCCAGCAGTCCCGTGGCAAAGGGGGGCAATGAGCAGTTCTTC. This gives the protein CASSPVAKGGNEQFF. Supplemented by reference TRBV7-9 and TRBJ2-1, the full variable domain reads DTGVSQNPRHKITKRGQNVTFRCDPISEHNRLYWYRQTLGQGPEFLTYFQNEAQLEKSRLLSDRFSAERPKGSFSTLEIQRTEQGDSAMYLCASSPVAKGGNEQFFGPGTRLTVL.

This clonotype was detected ten times or more. The CDR3 bases are TGCGCCAGCAGCCAAGTCCCAGGGAGCAATCAGCCCCAGCATTTT. It translates to CASSQVPGSNQPQHF. The chain couples TRBV4-1 to TRBJ1-5; TRBD1 is a possible D gene (5 bases). The germline V gene has CDR1 MGHRA and CDR2 YSYEKL. There are 15 residues in the CDR3. V lost 1 base, J lost 1 base, and 8 bases lay in between.

The gene calls are TRBV11-2 and TRBJ1-3; D is unresolved. Looked up from germline, CDR1 is SGHAT and CDR2 is FQNNGV. The CDR3 has 15 amino acids. Deletions cut 2 bases from V and 3 bases from J, with 11 bases between. The CDR3 loop is CASSLRGSDGNTIYF. The CDR3 DNA sequence: TGTGCCAGCAGCTTACGGGGATCGGATGGAAACACCATATATTTT. The full variable domain, with the rest looked up from reference TRBV11-2 and TRBJ1-3, is EAGVAQSPRYKIIEKRQSVAFWCNPISGHATLYWYQQILGQGPKLLIQFQNNGVVDDSQLPKDRFSAERLKGVDSTLKIQPAKLEDSAVYLCASSLRGSDGNTIYFGEGSWLTVV.

This clonotype was counted at least ten times. The chain joins TRBV9 to TRBJ1-1; 8 bases line up with TRBD1. Germline V lookup: CDR1 SGDLS, CDR2 YYNGEE. There are 16 residues in the CDR3. Germline trimming cut 1 base from V and 0 bases from J; bases unmatched to any gene: 5. The CDR3 nucleotides are TGTGCCAGCAGCGTACCAACAGGGGGGGTGAACACTGAAGCTTTCTTT. Its translation: CASSVPTGGVNTEAFF.

Notes on this clonotype: With a much larger clone just one base away, this may be a read error. The chain recombines TRBV15 with TRBJ2-1, with TRBD1 matching over 12 bases. Germline-derived CDR1 and CDR2 are LNHNV and YYDKDF (reference sequence). CDR3 length: 16 amino acids. CDR3 sequence reads: CATSRDGTGGYKEQFF. CDR3 DNA: TGTGCCACCAGCAGAGACGGGACAGGGGGCTACAAAGAGCAGTTCTTC.